This passage covers 4 T cell receptor beta chains from one sample sequenced in a study of Graves' ophthalmopathy and Graves' hyperthyroidism. The authors amplified TCR beta CDR3 regions, and they did so from RNA transcripts for repertoire sequencing. Second-round multiplex PCR came after a first-round RT-PCR that employed HTBI primers. TCRdb re-called the multiplex PCR reads with MiXCR, one entry per CDR3 protein. Among over a million distinct CDR3 sequences listed, about two fifths were seen once. The specimen sequenced was peripheral blood or thyroid tissue (not recorded which). These receptors were collected from an adult man with Graves' hyperthyroidism.

Of note for this clonotype: This may stem from a read error, because a much larger clone lies one nucleotide away. Since no conserved phenylalanine or tryptophan closes the CDR3, a read error is the likely cause. V is TRBV11-2 and J is TRBJ2-6; perhaps D is TRBD1 or TRBD2 (5 bases each). The CDR3 loop spans 16 amino acids. The V gene lost 2 bases and the J gene lost 1 base, with 9 bases spanning the gap. Germline loops: CDR1 SGHAT, CDR2 FQNNGV. CDR3 coding DNA: TGTGCCAGCAGCTTAATGGGGGATTCTGGGGCCAACGTCCTGACTCTC. It encodes CASSLMGDSGANVLTL.

At least ten counts were recorded for this clonotype. The chain couples TRBV9 to TRBJ2-5, with D unresolved. The CDR3 is 12 residues long. Germline CDR1 is SGDLS and CDR2 is YYNGEE. Trimming removed 2 bases from V and 5 bases from J, with 7 bases in between. The CDR3 loop is CASSVDGETQYF. The DNA of the CDR3 is TGTGCCAGCAGCGTCGACGGGGAGACCCAGTACTTC.

With respect to this clonotype: This may come from a read error, since a much larger clone is one base off. V usage is TRBV24-1 and J usage is TRBJ1-2; possibly TRBD1 for D (5 bases). The V and J ends lost 4 bases and 4 bases respectively, with 15 bases between them. The germline V gene has CDR1 KGHDR and CDR2 SFDVKD. The CDR3 loop spans 15 amino acids. CDR3 in DNA: TGTGCCACCAGTGACCCCGGGGCAGGGATCTATGGCTACACCTTC. Encoded protein: CATSDPGAGIYGYTF.

This clonotype was counted between two and nine times. The rearrangement links TRBV5-6 to TRBJ1-1; maybe TRBD1 (6 bases). V gave up 6 bases and J gave up 1 base, with 16 bases separating them. From germline, CDR1 is SGHDT and CDR2 YYEEEE. The CDR3 has 15 amino acids. The CDR3 DNA is TGTGCCAGCACCGTTTGGGGGCGGAAGAACACTGAAGCTTTCTTT. This gives the protein CASTVWGRKNTEAFF.